The 3 T cell receptor beta chains below were found in one sample sequenced in a study of cytomegalovirus exposure and HLA in healthy donors. Amplification used 60 Vbeta primers and 13 Jbeta primers. Generated by immunoSEQ multiplex PCR, the TCRdb table keeps only in-frame clones and is missing some. The data hold 160,000 or so clones, with roughly 80% observed a single time. Sequenced material: PBMCs. The receptors come from a man aged 25 to 40 in good health and CMV-seropositive.

The V and J genes are TRBV27 and TRBJ1-6; 11 positions agree with TRBD1. Germline assignment: CDR1 MNHEY and CDR2 SMNVEV (reference sequence). The CDR3 is 16 residues long. The V segment lost 6 bases and the J segment 3 bases; nucleotides outside the gene matches: 4. The CDR3 DNA reads TGTGCCAGCAGCCCGGGACAGGGGGGCTATAATTCACCCCTCCACTTT. Translating it yields CASSPGQGGYNSPLHF.

V is TRBV30 and J is TRBJ1-6; a weak D match, TRBD1 (5 bases). The CDR3 loop spans 16 amino acids. Trimming took off 2 bases at V and 0 bases at J, with 11 bases between the two ends. The germline V gene encodes CDR1 GTSNPN and CDR2 SVGIG (reference sequence). The CDR3 coding sequence is TGTGCCTGGAGTTCCCGGCAGGGCTCCTATAATTCACCCCTCCACTTT. The encoded protein is CAWSSRQGSYNSPLHF. Full variable domain (missing parts from reference TRBV30 and TRBJ1-6): SQTIHQWPATLVQPVGSPLSLECTVEGTSNPNLYWYRQAAGRGLQLLFYSVGIGQISSEVPQNLSASRPQDRQFILSSKKLLLSDSGFYLCAWSSRQGSYNSPLHFGNGTRLTVT.

The chain carries TRBV7-6 and TRBJ2-7, with D maybe TRBD1 (5 bases). V dropped 5 bases and J dropped 0 bases, with 11 bases sitting between them. Germline assignment: CDR1 SGHVS and CDR2 FNYEAQ. The CDR3 sequence is 14 residues long. Written as DNA, the CDR3 is TGTGCCAGCAGCACCCAGGGTTACTCCTACGAGCAGTACTTC. It codes for CASSTQGYSYEQYF.